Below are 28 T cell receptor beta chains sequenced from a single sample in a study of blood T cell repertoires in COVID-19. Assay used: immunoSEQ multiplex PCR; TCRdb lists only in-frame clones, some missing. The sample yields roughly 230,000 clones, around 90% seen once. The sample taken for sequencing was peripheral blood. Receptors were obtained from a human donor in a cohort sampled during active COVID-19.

CDR3 region: CASSFRGTGSYEQYF. The DNA of the CDR3 is TGTGCCAGCAGCTTTAGAGGGACAGGGAGCTACGAGCAGTACTTC. This chain connects TRBV7-2 to TRBJ2-7; 9 nucleotides match TRBD1. Germline assignment: CDR1 SGHTA and CDR2 FQGNSA. The V gene end was trimmed by 3 bases and the J gene end by 3 bases; junction bases not matched to a gene: 6. The CDR3 consists of 15 residues. The variable domain in full, completed from reference TRBV7-2 and TRBJ2-7, reads GAGVSQSPSNKVTEKGKDVELRCDPISGHTALYWYRQSLGQGLEFLIYFQGNSAPDKSGLPSDRFSAERTGGSVSTLTIQRTQQEDSAVYLCASSFRGTGSYEQYFGPGTRLTVT.

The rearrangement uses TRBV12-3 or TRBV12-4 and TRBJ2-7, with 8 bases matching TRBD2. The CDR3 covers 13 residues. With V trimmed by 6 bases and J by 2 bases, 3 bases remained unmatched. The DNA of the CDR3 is TGTGCCAGCAGCTTTAGCGGGACCTACGAGCAGTACTTC. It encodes CASSFSGTYEQYF.

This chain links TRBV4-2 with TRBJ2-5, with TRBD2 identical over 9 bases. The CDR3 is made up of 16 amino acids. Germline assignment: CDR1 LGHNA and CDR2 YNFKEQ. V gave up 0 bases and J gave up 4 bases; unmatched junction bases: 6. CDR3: CASSQELAGPVETQYF. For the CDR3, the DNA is TGTGCCAGCAGCCAAGAACTAGCGGGTCCGGTAGAGACCCAGTACTTC.

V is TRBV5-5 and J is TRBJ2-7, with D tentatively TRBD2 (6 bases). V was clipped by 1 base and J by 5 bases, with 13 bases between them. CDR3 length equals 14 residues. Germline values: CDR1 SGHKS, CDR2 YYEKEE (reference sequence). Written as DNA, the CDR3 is TGTGCCAGCAGCTTGCCGGGGGTTGGGGACGAGCAGTACTTC. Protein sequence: CASSLPGVGDEQYF.

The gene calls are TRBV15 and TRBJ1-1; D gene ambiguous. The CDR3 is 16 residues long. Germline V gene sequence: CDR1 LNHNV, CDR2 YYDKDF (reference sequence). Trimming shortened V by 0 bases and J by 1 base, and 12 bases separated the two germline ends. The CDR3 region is CATSRDFRLGNTEAFF. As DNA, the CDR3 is TGTGCCACCAGCAGAGATTTCAGGTTGGGGAACACTGAAGCTTTCTTT. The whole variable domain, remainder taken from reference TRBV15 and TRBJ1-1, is DAMVIQNPRYQVTQFGKPVTLSCSQTLNHNVMYWYQQKSSQAPKLLFHYYDKDFNNEADTPDNFQSRRPNTSFCFLDIRSPGLGDTAMYLCATSRDFRLGNTEAFFGQGTRLTVV.

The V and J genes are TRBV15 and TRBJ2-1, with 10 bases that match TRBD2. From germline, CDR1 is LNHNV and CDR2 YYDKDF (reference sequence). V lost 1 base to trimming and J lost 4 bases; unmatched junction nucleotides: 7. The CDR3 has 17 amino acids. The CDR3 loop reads CATSRAIGTSEYNEQFF. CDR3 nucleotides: TGTGCCACCAGCAGAGCCATCGGGACTAGCGAGTACAATGAGCAGTTCTTC.

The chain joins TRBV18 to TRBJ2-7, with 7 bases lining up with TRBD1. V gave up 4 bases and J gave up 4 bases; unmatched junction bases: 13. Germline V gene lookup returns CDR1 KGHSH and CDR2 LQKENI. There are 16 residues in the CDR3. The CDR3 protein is CASSLYSGTDPYEQYF. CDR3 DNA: TGTGCCAGCTCACTCTATTCCGGGACAGACCCTTACGAGCAGTACTTC. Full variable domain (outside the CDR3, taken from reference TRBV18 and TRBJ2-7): NAGVMQNPRHLVRRRGQEARLRCSPMKGHSHVYWYRQLPEEGLKFMVYLQKENIIDESGMPKERFSAEFPKEGPSILRIQQVVRGDSAAYFCASSLYSGTDPYEQYFGPGTRLTVT.

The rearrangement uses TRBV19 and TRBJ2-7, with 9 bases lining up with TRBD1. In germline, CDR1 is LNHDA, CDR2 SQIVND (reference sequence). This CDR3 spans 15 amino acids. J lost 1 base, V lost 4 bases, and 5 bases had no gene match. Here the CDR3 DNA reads TGTGCCAGTAGTAAACAGGGGGCCCTGTCCTACGAGCAGTACTTC. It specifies CASSKQGALSYEQYF.

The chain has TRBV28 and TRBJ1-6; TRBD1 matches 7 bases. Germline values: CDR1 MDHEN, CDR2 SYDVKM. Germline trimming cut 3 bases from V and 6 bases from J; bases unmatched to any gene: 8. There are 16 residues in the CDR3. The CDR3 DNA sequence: TGTGCCAGCAGTTTCCCGCCGGACAGGAGTAATTCACCCCTCCACTTT. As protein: CASSFPPDRSNSPLHF.

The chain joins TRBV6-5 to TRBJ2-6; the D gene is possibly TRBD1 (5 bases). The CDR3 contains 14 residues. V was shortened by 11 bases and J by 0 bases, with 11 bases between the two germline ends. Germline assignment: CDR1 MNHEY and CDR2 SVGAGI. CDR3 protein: CAASRDSGANVLTF. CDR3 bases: TGTGCCGCGTCCAGGGACTCTGGGGCCAACGTCCTGACTTTC.

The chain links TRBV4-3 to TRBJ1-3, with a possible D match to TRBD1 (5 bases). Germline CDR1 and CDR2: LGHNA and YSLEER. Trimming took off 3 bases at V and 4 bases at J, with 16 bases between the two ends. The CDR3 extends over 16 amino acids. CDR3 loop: CASSQEVQGIGNTIYF. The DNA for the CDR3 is TGCGCCAGCAGCCAGGAAGTCCAGGGTATCGGAAACACCATATATTTT.

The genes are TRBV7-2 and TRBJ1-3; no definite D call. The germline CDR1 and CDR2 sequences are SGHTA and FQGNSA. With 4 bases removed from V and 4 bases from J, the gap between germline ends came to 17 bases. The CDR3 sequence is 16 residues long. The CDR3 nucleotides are TGTGCCAGCAGCTCAGAGGTCCAGCAGTTAGGAAACACCATATATTTT. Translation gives CASSSEVQQLGNTIYF.

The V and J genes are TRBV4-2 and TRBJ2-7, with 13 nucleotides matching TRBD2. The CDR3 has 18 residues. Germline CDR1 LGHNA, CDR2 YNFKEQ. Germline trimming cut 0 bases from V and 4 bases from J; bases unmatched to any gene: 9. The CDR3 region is CASSQDGLAGEFGYEQYF. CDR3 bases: TGTGCCAGCAGCCAAGATGGACTAGCGGGAGAGTTTGGGTACGAGCAGTACTTC.

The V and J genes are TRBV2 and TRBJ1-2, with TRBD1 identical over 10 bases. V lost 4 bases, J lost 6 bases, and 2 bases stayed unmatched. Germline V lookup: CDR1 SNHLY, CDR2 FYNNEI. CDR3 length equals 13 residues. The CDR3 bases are TGTGCCAGCAGTGGGGACAGGGGAGATGGCTACACCTTC. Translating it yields CASSGDRGDGYTF.

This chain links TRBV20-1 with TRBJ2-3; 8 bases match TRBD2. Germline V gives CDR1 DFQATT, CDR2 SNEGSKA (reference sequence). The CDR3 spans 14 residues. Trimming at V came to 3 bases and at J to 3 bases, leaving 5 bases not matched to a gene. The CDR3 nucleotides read TGCAGTGCTAGTATCGGCGGGAGGACAGATACGCAGTATTTT. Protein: CSASIGGRTDTQYF.

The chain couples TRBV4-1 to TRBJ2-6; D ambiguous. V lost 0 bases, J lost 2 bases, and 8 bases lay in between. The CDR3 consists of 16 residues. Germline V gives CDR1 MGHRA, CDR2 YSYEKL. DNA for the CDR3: TGCGCCAGCAGCCAAGATAGAGGAACTGGGGCCAACGTCCTGACTTTC. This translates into CASSQDRGTGANVLTF.

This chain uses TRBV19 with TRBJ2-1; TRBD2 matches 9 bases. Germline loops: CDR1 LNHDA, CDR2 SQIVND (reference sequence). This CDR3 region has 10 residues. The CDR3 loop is CASGGHEQFF. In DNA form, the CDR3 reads TGTGCTAGCGGGGGCCATGAGCAGTTCTTC.

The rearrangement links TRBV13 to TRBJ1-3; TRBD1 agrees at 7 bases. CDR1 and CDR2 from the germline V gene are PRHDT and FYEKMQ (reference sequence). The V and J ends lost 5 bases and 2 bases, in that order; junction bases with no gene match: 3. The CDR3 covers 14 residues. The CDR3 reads CASSHGQAGNTIYF. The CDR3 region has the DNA TGTGCCAGCAGCCACGGACAGGCTGGAAACACCATATATTTT.

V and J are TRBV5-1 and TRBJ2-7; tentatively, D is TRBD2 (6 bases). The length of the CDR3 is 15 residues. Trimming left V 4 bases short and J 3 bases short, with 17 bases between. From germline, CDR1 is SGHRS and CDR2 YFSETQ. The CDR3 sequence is CASSPRGTIDYEQYF. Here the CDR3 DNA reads TGCGCCAGCAGCCCCCGGGGGACCATTGACTACGAGCAGTACTTC.

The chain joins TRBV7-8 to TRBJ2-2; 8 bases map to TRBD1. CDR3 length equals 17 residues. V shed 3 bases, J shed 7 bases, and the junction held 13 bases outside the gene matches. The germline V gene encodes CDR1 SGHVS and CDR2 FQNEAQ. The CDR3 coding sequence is TGTGCCAGCAGCTTTTTAGGGGGACAGGTGTACTACGGGGAGCTGTTTTTT. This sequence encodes CASSFLGGQVYYGELFF.

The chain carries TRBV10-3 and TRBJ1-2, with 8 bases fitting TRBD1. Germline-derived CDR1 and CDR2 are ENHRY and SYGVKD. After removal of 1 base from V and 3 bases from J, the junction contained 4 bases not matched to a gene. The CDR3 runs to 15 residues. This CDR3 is CAISEYVTGDYGYTF. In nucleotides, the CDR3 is TGTGCCATCAGTGAGTATGTGACAGGGGACTATGGCTACACCTTC.

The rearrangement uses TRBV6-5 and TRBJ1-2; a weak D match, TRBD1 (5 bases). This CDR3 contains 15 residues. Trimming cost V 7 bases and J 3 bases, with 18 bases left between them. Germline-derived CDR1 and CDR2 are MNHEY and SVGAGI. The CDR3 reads CASTLGGSNHYGYTF. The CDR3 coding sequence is TGTGCCAGCACCTTGGGGGGGAGCAATCACTATGGCTACACCTTC.

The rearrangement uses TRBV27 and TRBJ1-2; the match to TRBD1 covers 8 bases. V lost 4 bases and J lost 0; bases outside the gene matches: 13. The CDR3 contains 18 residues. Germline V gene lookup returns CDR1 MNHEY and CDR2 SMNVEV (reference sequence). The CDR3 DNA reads TGTGCCAGCAGTTCCTACCCGACCGGACAGGGATCTAACTATGGCTACACCTTC. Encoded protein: CASSSYPTGQGSNYGYTF.

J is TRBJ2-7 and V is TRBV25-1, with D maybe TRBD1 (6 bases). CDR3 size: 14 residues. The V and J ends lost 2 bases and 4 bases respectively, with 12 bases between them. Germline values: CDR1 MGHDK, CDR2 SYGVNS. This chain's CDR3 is CASSEQGKRYEQYF. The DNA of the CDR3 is TGTGCCAGCAGTGAACAGGGGAAGAGGTACGAGCAGTACTTC.

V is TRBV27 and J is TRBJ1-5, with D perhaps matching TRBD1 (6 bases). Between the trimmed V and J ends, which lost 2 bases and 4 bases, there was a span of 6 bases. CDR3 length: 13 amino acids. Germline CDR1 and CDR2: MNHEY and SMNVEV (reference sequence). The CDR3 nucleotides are TGTGCCAGCAGTTTACAGGGGAATCAGCCCCAGCATTTT. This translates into CASSLQGNQPQHF.

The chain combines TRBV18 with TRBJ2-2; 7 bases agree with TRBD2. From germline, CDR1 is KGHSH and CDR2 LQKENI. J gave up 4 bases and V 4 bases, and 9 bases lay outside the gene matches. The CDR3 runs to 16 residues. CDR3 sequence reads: CASSLRLARGTGELFF. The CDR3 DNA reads TGTGCCAGCTCACTACGACTAGCCCGGGGCACCGGGGAGCTGTTTTTT.

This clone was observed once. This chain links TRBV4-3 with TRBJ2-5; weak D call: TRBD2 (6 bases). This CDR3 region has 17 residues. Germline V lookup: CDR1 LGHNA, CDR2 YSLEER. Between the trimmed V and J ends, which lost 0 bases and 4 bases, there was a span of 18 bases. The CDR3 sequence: CASSQERASALGETQYF. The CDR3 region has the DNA TGCGCCAGCAGCCAAGAGAGGGCTAGCGCCCTAGGAGAGACCCAGTACTTC.

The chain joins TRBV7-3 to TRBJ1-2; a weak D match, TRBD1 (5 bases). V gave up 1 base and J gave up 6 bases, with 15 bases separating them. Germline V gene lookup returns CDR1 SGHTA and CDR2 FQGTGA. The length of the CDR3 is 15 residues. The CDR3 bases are TGTGCCAGCAGCTTAAACCCAGGGAAGGTCGATGGCTACACCTTC. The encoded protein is CASSLNPGKVDGYTF.